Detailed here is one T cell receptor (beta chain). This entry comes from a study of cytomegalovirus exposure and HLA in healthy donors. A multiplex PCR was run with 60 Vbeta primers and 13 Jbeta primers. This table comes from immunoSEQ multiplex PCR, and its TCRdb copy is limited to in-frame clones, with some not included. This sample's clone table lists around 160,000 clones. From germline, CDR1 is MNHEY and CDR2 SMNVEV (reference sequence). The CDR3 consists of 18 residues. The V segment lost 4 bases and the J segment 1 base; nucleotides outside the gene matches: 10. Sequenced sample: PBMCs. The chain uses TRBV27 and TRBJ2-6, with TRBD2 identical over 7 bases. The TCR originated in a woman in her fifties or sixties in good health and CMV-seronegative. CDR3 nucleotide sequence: TGTGCCAGCAGTTCAAGGGCCCTAGCGGTATCTGGGGCCAACGTCCTGACTTTC. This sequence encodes CASSSRALAVSGANVLTF.